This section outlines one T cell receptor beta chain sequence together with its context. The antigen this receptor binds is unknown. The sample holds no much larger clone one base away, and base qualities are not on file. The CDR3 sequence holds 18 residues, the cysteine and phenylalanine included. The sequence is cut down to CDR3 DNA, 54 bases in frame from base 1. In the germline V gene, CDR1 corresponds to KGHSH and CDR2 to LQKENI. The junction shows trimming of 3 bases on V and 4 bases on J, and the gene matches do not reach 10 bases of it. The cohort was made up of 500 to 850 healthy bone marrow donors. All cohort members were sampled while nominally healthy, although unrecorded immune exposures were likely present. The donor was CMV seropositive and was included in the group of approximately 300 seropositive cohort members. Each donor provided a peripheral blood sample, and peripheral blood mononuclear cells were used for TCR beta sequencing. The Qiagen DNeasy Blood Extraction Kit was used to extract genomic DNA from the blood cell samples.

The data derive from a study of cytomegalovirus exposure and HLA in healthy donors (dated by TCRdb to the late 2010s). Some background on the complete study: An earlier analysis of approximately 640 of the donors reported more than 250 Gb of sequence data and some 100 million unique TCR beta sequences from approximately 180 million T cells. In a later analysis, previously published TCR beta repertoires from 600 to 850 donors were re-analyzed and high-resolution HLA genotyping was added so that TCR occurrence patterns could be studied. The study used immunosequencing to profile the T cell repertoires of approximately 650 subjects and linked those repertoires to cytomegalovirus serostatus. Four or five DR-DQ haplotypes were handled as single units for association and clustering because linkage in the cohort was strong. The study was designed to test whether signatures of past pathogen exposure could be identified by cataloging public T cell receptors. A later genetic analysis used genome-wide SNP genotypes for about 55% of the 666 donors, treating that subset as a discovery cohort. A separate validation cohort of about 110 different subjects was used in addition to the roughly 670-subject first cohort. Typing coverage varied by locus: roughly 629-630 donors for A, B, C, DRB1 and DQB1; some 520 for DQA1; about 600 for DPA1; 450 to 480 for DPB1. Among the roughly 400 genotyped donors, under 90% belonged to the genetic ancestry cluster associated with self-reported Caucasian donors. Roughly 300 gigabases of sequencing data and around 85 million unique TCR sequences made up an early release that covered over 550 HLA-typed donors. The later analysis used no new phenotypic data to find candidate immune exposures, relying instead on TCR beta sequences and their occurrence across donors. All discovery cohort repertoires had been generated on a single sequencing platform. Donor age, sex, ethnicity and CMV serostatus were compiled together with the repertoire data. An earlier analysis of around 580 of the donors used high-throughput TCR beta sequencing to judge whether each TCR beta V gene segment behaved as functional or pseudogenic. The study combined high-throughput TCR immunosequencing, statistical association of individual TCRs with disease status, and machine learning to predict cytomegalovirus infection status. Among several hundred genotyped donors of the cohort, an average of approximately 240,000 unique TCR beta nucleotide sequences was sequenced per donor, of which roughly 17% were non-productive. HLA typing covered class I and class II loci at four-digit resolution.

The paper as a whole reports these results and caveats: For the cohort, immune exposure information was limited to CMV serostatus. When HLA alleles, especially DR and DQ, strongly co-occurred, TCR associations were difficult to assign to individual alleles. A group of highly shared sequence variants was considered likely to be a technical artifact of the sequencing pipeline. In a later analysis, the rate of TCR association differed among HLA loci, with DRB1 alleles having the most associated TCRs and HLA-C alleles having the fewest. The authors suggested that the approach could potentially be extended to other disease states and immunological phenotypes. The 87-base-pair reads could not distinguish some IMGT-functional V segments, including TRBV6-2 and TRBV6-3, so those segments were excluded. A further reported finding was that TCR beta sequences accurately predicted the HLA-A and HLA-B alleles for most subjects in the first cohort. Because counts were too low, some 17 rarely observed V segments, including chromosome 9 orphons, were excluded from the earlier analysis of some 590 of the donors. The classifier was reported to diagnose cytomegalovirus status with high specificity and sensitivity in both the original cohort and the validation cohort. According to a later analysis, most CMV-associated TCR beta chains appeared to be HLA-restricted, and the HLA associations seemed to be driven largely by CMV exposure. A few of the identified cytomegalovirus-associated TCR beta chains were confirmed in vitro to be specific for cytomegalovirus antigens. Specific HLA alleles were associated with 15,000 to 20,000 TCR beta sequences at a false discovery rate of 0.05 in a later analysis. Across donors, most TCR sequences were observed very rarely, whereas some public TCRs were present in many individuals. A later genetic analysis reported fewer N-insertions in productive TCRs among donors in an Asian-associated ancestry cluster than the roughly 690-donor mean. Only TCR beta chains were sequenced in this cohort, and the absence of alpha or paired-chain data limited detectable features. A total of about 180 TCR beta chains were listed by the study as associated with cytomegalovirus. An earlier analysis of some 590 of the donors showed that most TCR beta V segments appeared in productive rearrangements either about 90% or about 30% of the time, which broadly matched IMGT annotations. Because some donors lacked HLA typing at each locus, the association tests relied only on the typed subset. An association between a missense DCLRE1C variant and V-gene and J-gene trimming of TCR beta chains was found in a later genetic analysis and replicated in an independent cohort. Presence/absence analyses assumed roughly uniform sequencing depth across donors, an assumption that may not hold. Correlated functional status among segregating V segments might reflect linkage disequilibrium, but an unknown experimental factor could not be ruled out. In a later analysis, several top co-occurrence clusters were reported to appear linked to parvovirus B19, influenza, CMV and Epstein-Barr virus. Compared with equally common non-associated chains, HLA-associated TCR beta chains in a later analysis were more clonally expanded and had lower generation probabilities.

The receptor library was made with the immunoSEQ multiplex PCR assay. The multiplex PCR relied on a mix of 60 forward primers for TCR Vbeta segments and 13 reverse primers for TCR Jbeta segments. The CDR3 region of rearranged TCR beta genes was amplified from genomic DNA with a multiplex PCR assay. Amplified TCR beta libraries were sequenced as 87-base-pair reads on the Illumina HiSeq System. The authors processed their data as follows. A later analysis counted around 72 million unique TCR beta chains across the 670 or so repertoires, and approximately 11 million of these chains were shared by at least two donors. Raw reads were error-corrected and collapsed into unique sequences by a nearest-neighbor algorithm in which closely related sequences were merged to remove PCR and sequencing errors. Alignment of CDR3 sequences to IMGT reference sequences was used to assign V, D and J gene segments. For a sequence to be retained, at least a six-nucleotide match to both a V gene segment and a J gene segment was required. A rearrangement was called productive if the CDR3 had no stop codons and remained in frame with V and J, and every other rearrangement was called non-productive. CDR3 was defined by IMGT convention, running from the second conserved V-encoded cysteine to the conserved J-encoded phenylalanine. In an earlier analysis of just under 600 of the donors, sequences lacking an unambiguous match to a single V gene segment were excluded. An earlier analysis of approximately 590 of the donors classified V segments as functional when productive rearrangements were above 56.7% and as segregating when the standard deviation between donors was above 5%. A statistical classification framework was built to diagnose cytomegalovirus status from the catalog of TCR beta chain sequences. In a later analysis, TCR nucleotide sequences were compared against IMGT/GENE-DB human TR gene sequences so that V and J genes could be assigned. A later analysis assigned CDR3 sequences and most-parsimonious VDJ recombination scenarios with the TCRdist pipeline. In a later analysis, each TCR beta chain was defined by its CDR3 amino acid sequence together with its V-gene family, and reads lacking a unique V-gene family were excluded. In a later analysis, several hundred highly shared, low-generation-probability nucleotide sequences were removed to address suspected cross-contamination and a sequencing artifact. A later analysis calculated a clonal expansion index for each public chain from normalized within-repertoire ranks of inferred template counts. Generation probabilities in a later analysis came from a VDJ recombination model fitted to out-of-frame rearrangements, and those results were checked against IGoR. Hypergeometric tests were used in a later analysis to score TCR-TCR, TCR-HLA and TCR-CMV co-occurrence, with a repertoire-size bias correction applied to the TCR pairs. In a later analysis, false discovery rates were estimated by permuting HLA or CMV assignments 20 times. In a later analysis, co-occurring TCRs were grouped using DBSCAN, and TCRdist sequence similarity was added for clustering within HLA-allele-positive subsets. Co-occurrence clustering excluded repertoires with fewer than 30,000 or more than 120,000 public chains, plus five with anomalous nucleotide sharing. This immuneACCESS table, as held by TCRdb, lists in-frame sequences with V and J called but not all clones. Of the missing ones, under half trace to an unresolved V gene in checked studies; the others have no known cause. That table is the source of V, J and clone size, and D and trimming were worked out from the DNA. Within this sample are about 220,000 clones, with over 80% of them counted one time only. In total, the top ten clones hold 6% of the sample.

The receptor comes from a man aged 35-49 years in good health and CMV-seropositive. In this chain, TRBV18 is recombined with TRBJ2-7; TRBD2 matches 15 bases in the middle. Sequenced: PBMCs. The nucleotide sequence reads TGTGCCAGCTCACCCACTGGACTAGCGGGAGGGACTACTTACGAGCAGTACTTC. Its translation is CASSPTGLAGGTTYEQYF. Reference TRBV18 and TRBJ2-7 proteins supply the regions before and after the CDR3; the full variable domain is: NAGVMQNPRHLVRRRGQEARLRCSPMKGHSHVYWYRQLPEEGLKFMVYLQKENIIDESGMPKERFSAEFPKEGPSILRIQQVVRGDSAAYFCASSPTGLAGGTTYEQYFGPGTRLTVT.